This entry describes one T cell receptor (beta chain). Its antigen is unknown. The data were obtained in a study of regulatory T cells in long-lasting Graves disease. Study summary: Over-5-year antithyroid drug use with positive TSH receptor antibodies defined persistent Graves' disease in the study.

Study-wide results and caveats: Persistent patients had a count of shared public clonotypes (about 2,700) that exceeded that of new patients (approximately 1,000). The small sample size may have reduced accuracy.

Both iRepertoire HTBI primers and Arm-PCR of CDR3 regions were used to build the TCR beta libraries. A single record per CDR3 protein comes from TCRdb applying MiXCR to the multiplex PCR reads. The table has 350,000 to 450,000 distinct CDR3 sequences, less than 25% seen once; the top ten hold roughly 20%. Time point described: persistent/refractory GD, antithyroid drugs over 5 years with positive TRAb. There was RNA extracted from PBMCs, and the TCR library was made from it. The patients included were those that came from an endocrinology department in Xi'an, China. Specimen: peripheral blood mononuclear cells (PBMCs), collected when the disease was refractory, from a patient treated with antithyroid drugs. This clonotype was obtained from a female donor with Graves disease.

The CDR3 sequence is CASSSSTGGFLQPQHF. Here the CDR3 DNA reads TGTGCCAGCAGTTCAAGTACAGGGGGCTTCCTTCAGCCCCAGCATTTT. The chain employs TRBV12-3 or TRBV12-4 and TRBJ1-5, with 9 bases identical to TRBD1. The CDR3 extends over 16 amino acids. The J segment lost 6 bases and the V segment lost 4 bases, leaving 10 bases of the junction unmatched.